This TCR beta chain was found in a study of response to subunit inactivated influenza vaccine. V was shortened by 1 base and J by 2 bases, with 8 bases between the two germline ends. Germline assignment: CDR1 SSHAT and CDR2 FNYEAQ (reference sequence). CDR3 length: 14 residues. In its sample, this clonotype was seen many times. MiXCR, applied by TCRdb to the RT-PCR reads, yields one record per CDR3 protein. The table lists 450,000 to 600,000 distinct CDR3 sequences, less than 7.5% of them singletons. This material consisted of PBMCs from blood, taken less than 30 months after vaccination. The TCR was taken from a man aged 45-69 years who received an inactivated influenza vaccine. V is TRBV7-7 and J is TRBJ2-5; D uncertain. CDR3 region: CASSLGSHQETQYF. In DNA form, the CDR3 reads TGTGCCAGCAGCTTAGGCAGCCATCAAGAGACCCAGTACTTC.